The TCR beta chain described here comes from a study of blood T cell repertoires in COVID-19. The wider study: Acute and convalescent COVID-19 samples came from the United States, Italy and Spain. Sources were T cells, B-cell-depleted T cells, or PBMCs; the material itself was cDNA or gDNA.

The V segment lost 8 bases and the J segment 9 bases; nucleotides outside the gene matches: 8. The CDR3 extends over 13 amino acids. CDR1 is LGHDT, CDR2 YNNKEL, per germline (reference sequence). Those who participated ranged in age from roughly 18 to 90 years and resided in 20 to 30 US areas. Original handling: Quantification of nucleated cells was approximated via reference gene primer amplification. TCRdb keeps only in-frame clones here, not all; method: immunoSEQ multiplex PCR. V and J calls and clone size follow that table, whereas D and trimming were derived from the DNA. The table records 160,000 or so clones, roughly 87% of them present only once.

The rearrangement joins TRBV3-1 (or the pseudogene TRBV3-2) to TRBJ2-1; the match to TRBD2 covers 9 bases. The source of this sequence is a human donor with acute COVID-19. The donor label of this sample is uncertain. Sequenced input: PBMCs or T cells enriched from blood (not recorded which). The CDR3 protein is CASSRGGPGEQFF. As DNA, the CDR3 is TGTGCCAGCTCGCGGGGGGGGCCGGGTGAGCAGTTCTTC.